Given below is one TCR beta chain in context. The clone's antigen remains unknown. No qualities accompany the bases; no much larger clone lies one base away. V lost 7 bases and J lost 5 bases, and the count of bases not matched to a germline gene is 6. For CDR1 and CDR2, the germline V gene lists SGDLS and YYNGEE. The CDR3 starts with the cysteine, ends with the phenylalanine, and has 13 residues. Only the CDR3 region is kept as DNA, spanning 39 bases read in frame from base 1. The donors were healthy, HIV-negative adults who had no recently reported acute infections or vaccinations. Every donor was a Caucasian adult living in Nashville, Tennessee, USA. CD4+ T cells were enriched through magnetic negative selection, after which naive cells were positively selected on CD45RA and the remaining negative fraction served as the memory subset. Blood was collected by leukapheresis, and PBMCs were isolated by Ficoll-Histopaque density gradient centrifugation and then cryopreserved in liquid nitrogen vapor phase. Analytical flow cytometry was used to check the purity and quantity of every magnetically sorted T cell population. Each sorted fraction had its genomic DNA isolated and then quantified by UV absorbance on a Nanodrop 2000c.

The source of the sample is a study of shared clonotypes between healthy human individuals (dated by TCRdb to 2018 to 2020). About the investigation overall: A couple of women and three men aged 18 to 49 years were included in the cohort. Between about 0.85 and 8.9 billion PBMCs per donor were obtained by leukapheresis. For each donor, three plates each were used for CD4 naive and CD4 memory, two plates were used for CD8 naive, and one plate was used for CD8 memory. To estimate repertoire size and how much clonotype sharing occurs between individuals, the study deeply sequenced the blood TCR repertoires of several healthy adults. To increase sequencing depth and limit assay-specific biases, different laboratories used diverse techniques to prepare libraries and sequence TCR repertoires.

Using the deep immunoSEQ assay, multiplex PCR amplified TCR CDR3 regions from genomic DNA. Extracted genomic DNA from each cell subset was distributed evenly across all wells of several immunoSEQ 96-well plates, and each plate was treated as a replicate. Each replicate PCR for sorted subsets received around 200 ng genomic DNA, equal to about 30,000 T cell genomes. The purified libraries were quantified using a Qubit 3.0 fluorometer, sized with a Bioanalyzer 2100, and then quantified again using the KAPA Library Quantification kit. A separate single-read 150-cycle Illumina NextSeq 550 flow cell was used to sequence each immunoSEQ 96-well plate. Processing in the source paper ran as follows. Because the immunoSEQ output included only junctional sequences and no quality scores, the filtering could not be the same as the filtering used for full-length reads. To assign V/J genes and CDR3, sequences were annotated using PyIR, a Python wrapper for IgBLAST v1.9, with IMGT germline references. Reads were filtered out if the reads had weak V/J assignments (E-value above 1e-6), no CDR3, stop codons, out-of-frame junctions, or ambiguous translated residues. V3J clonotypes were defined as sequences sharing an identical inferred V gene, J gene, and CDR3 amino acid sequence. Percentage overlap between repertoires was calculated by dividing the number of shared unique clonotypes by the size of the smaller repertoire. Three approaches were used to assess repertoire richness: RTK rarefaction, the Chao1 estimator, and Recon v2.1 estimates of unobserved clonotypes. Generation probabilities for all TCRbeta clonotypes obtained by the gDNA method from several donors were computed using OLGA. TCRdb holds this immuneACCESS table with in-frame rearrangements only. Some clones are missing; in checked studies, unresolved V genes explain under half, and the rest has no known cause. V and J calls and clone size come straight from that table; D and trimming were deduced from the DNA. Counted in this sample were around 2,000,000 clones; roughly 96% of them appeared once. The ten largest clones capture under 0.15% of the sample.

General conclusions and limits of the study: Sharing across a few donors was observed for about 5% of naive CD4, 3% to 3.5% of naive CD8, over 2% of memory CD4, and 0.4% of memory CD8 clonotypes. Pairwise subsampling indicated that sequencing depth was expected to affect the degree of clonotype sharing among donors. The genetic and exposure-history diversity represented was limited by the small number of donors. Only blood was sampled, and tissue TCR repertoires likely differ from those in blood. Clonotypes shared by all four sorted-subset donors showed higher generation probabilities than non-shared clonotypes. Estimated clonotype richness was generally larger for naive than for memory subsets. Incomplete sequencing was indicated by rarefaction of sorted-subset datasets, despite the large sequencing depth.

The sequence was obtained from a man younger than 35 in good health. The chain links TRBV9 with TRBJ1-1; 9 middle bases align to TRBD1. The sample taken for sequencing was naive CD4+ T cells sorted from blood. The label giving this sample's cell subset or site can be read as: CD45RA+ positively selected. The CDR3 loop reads CASGRDRVTEAFF. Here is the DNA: TGTGCCAGCGGCCGGGACAGGGTTACTGAAGCTTTCTTT.